This T cell receptor (beta chain) was identified in a study of shared clonotypes between healthy human individuals. Some 92 million PBMCs per unsorted sample were used for genomic DNA. Sequenced by immunoSEQ multiplex PCR; TCRdb stores in-frame clones only, minus some. The sample consists of hundreds of thousands of clones, about 76% of them appearing once. V was clipped by 4 bases and J by 2 bases; unmatched bases: 10. CDR1 and CDR2 (germline): MNHEY, SMNVEV (reference sequence). The CDR3 has 16 amino acids. Sample: PBMCs. The chain joins TRBV27 to TRBJ1-2, with 7 bases identical to TRBD1. This TCR was sampled from a woman between 35 and 50 years old in good health. Some clones in this sample may be carry-over from other donors' samples. CDR3 protein: CASSSYSGDRNYGYTF. The CDR3 DNA is TGTGCCAGCAGTTCATATTCCGGGGACAGAAACTATGGCTACACCTTC.